The source of this T cell receptor (beta chain) is a study of shared clonotypes between healthy human individuals. Germline CDR1 reads WNHNN; CDR2 reads SYGVQD (reference sequence). Trimming at V came to 4 bases and at J to 0 bases, leaving 6 bases not matched to a gene. The CDR3 is made up of 16 amino acids. Researchers sequenced unsorted PBMC DNA using ten immunoSEQ deep assay plates. Per the original methods: Filtering differed, since immunoSEQ gave only junction sequences and no quality scores. Here immunoSEQ multiplex PCR was the method, and the copy in TCRdb shows in-frame clones only, minus some. V and J calls plus clone size are reproduced from that table; the DNA served to infer D and trimming. The repertoire holds approximately 470,000 clones, roughly 80% seen once, with approximately 12% in the top ten.

This clonotype was sampled from a middle-aged woman in good health. Some clones in this sample may be carry-over from other donors' samples. The sample taken for sequencing was PBMCs. This chain joins TRBV10-1 and TRBJ2-7; TRBD1 agrees at 10 bases. The CDR3 region has the DNA TGCGCCAGCAGTGGTCGGAGGACAGGGGGCTCCTACGAGCAGTACTTC. It specifies CASSGRRTGGSYEQYF.